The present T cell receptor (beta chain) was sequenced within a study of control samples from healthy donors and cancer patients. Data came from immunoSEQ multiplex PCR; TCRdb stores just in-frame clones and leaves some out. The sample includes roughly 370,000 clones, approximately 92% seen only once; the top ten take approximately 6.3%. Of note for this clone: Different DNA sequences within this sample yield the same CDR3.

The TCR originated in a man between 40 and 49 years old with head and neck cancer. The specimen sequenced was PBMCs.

CDR3 bases: TGTGCCAGCAGCTTAGGGGGATCCCTATACGAGCAGTACTTC. Translation: CASSLGGSLYEQYF. This chain links TRBV7-9 with TRBJ2-7, with no clear D. Germline V lookup: CDR1 SEHNR, CDR2 FQNEAQ (reference sequence). Trimming removed 1 base at V and 4 bases at J, with 11 bases between. This CDR3 has 14 residues. Filled out from reference TRBV7-9 and TRBJ2-7, the complete variable domain reads DTGVSQNPRHKITKRGQNVTFRCDPISEHNRLYWYRQTLGQGPEFLTYFQNEAQLEKSRLLSDRFSAERPKGSFSTLEIQRTEQGDSAMYLCASSLGGSLYEQYFGPGTRLTVT.